A selection of T cell receptor beta chains follows, all from one sample in a study of T cells in Graves' hyperthyroidism and ophthalmopathy. Each CDR3 protein gets one entry after TCRdb re-called the multiplex PCR reads with MiXCR. The sample comprises 600,000 to 750,000 distinct CDR3 sequences, around 16% of which are singletons, and 15% to 19% rests with the top ten. The sequenced sample consisted of blood. These receptor sequences come from a man aged 45 to 65 with Graves' hyperthyroidism. Both conserved end residues are part of each CDR3. The D gene is left open where the match is weak. Clone size is given for some rows only: seen once, a few or many times, or a class if the clone is expanded.

clone size: few; D gene: NA; V gene: TRBV19; J gene: TRBJ1-5; CDR3 DNA: TGTGCCAGTAGTAAAGTGTATCAGCCCCAGCATTTT; CDR3 protein: CASSKVYQPQHF
clone size: many; D gene: NA; V gene: TRBV6-1; J gene: TRBJ1-2; CDR3 DNA: TGTGCCAGCAGTGAAGGAGGGGCGAACTATGGCTACACCTTC; CDR3 protein: CASSEGGANYGYTF
clone size: many; D gene: TRBD1; V gene: TRBV11-2; J gene: TRBJ2-7; CDR3 DNA: TGTGCCAGCAGCTTAGAGGGACAGACCTACGAGCAGTACTTC; CDR3 protein: CASSLEGQTYEQYF
clone size: many; D gene: TRBD2; V gene: TRBV24-1; J gene: TRBJ2-5; CDR3 DNA: TGTGCCACCAGTGATGTCTCGCGGGAGGTAGGAGAGACCCAGTACTTC; CDR3 protein: CATSDVSREVGETQYF
clone size: NA; D gene: NA; V gene: TRBV6-2/TRBV6-3; J gene: TRBJ2-7; CDR3 DNA: TGTGCCAGCAGTTACTCCAGGGGGGGATCCTACAATGAGCAGTACTTC; CDR3 protein: CASSYSRGGSYNEQYF
clone size: NA; D gene: NA; V gene: TRBV4-1; J gene: TRBJ1-1; CDR3 DNA: TGCGCCAGCAGCCAAGTGCCATCGAACACTGAAGCTTTCTTT; CDR3 protein: CASSQVPSNTEAFF
clone size: NA; D gene: NA; V gene: TRBV12-3/TRBV12-4; J gene: TRBJ2-3; CDR3 DNA: TGTGCCAGCAGCGGAACCGGGACTGGCCCCCCAGATACGCAGTATTTT; CDR3 protein: CASSGTGTGPPDTQYF
clone size: many; D gene: NA; V gene: TRBV30; J gene: TRBJ2-1; CDR3 DNA: TGTGCCTGGGCACTCGGGGCCTACAATGAGCAGTTCTTC; CDR3 protein: CAWALGAYNEQFF
clone size: few; D gene: NA; V gene: TRBV27; J gene: TRBJ2-7; CDR3 DNA: TGTGCCAGCAGTTACGACCCCTACGAGCAGTACTTC; CDR3 protein: CASSYDPYEQYF
clone size: few; D gene: TRBD1; V gene: TRBV10-1; J gene: TRBJ2-2; CDR3 DNA: TGCGCCAGCAGTGAGTCGAGGACAGGGAAAGCCGGGGAGCTGTTTTTT; CDR3 protein: CASSESRTGKAGELFF
clone size: many; D gene: TRBD1; V gene: TRBV5-1; J gene: TRBJ2-7; CDR3 DNA: TGCGCCAGCAGCTACCGACAGGGGGTCCACGAGCAGTACTTC; CDR3 protein: CASSYRQGVHEQYF
clone size: NA; D gene: TRBD1; V gene: TRBV19; J gene: TRBJ2-3; CDR3 DNA: TGTGCCAGTAGTATAGTGGGGACAGGGAACACAGATACGCAGTATTTT; CDR3 protein: CASSIVGTGNTDTQYF
clone size: NA; D gene: TRBD2; V gene: TRBV7-2; J gene: TRBJ2-1; CDR3 DNA: TGTGCCAGCAGCTTAGCGGTGCTAGCGGGCTACAATGAGCAGTTCTTC; CDR3 protein: CASSLAVLAGYNEQFF
clone size: many; D gene: NA; V gene: TRBV2; J gene: TRBJ1-5; CDR3 DNA: TGTGCCAGCAGTGAAGCACCCCAGGGTTCCGGGCAGCCCCAGCATTTT; CDR3 protein: CASSEAPQGSGQPQHF
clone size: few; D gene: TRBD2; V gene: TRBV19; J gene: TRBJ2-1; CDR3 DNA: TGTGCCAGTAGTAGGACTAGCGACCCCTACAATGAGCAGTTCTTC; CDR3 protein: CASSRTSDPYNEQFF
clone size: NA; D gene: NA; V gene: TRBV19; J gene: TRBJ1-2; CDR3 DNA: TGTGCCAGTACCCCGGACGGAGGCTATGGCTACACCTTC; CDR3 protein: CASTPDGGYGYTF
clone size: few; D gene: NA; V gene: TRBV2; J gene: TRBJ1-6; CDR3 DNA: TGTGCCAGCAGTGGTCGCAGCTCCTATAATTCACCCCTCCACTTT; CDR3 protein: CASSGRSSYNSPLHF
clone size: many; D gene: NA; V gene: TRBV11-2; J gene: TRBJ2-3; CDR3 DNA: TGTGCCAGCAGCTTTCTAGCAGCTGCAGATACGCAGTATTTT; CDR3 protein: CASSFLAAADTQYF
clone size: many; D gene: TRBD1; V gene: TRBV2; J gene: TRBJ2-7; CDR3 DNA: TGTGCCAGCAGAGGACAGGGCACCGAGCAGTACTTC; CDR3 protein: CASRGQGTEQYF
clone size: NA; D gene: NA; V gene: TRBV27; J gene: TRBJ1-5; CDR3 DNA: TGTGCCAGCAGTCCTGGGACTGGGGATCGGCCCCAGCATTTT; CDR3 protein: CASSPGTGDRPQHF
clone size: NA; D gene: NA; V gene: TRBV29-1; J gene: TRBJ1-2; CDR3 DNA: TGCAGCGTTGAAAGGACTGTGAGTTATGGCTACACCTTC; CDR3 protein: CSVERTVSYGYTF
clone size: few; D gene: NA; V gene: TRBV24-1; J gene: TRBJ2-6; CDR3 DNA: TGTGCCACCAGTGGGGACGCCAACGTCCTGACTTTC; CDR3 protein: CATSGDANVLTF
clone size: NA; D gene: TRBD1; V gene: TRBV29-1; J gene: TRBJ2-1; CDR3 DNA: TGCAGCGTTGACAGGGGGCTCTACAATGAGCAGTTCTTC; CDR3 protein: CSVDRGLYNEQFF
clone size: NA; D gene: TRBD1; V gene: TRBV28; J gene: TRBJ1-5; CDR3 DNA: TGTGCCAGCAGTCCGGCGACAGGGAGGGTGGGTCAGCCCCAGCATTTT; CDR3 protein: CASSPATGRVGQPQHF
clone size: NA; D gene: NA; V gene: TRBV27; J gene: TRBJ1-5; CDR3 DNA: TGTGCCAGCAGCCTCCAAGGGGATAGCAATCAGCCCCAGCATTTT; CDR3 protein: CASSLQGDSNQPQHF
clone size: many; D gene: NA; V gene: TRBV2; J gene: TRBJ2-3; CDR3 DNA: TGTGCCAGCAGTGAAGCGCTTGGGGGGACAGATACGCAGTATTTT; CDR3 protein: CASSEALGGTDTQYF
clone size: many; D gene: TRBD2; V gene: TRBV19; J gene: TRBJ2-3; CDR3 DNA: TGTGCCAGTAGCGAACCCTCCGGGACTAGCGGGAGCGGGGATACGCAGTATTTT; CDR3 protein: CASSEPSGTSGSGDTQYF